The sequence of this TCR beta chain was determined in a study of blood T cell repertoires in COVID-19. Sequenced by immunoSEQ multiplex PCR; TCRdb stores in-frame clones only, minus some. This repertoire shows 85,000 or so clones, roughly 79% found once; its top ten account for about 45%. The CDR3 is made up of 14 amino acids. Germline V CDR1 and CDR2: LNHDA, SQIVND (reference sequence). The V end lost 3 bases, the J end lost 3 bases, and 11 bases lay between the germline ends. This clone was observed a few times. The chain joins TRBV19 to TRBJ1-1; no reliable D call. The receptor was isolated from an elderly man with acute or convalescent COVID-19. Sequencing was done on a sample of peripheral blood. The CDR3: CASSIVRGYTEAFF. The DNA for the CDR3 is TGTGCCAGTAGTATCGTCAGAGGATACACTGAAGCTTTCTTT.